These T cell receptor beta chains were read from a single sample in a study of blood T cell repertoires in COVID-19. TCRdb's copy holds only in-frame clones and misses some; the assay was immunoSEQ multiplex PCR. This sample has under 250,000 clones, with around 88% found just once. The specimen was peripheral blood. Receptors were obtained from a man older than 75 with acute or convalescent COVID-19. Each CDR3 is given with its conserved first and last residue. The D gene is left open where the match is weak. Some rows have no size entry. The others give once, few or many, or a class for an expanded clone.

cdr3_length	j_call	d_call	v_call	clone_size	cdr3_aa	cdr3_nt
14	TRBJ2-1	TRBD2	TRBV7-9	few	CASSSGLANNEQFF	TGTGCCAGCAGTTCGGGACTAGCGAACAATGAGCAGTTCTTC
14	TRBJ2-7	-	TRBV13	-	CASSLPGISREQYF	TGTGCCAGCAGCTTACCCGGTATCTCTCGCGAGCAGTACTTC
12	TRBJ2-5	-	TRBV28	-	CASSKQTETQYF	TGTGCCAGCAGTAAACAGACAGAGACCCAGTACTTC
14	TRBJ1-5	TRBD1	TRBV19	-	CASATGGRDQPQHF	TGTGCCAGTGCTACAGGGGGGAGGGATCAGCCCCAGCATTTT
14	TRBJ1-6	-	TRBV6-5	-	CASSYSPRNSPLHF	TGTGCCAGCAGTTACTCACCGAGGAATTCACCCCTCCACTTT
14	TRBJ2-2	TRBD1	TRBV7-8	-	CASSPQGVTGELFF	TGTGCCAGCAGCCCCCAGGGGGTCACCGGGGAGCTGTTTTTT
16	TRBJ2-5	TRBD2	TRBV7-2	-	CASSWRLAGTQETQYF	TGTGCCAGCAGCTGGAGACTAGCGGGTACCCAAGAGACCCAGTACTTC
14	TRBJ1-1	-	TRBV9	-	CASSVRTEGTEAFF	TGTGCCAGCAGCGTACGGACAGAAGGCACTGAAGCTTTCTTT
15	TRBJ2-2	TRBD1	TRBV3-1/TRBV3-2	-	CASSSRDRADGELFF	TGTGCCAGCAGCTCCCGGGACAGGGCCGACGGGGAGCTGTTTTTT
14	TRBJ1-2	-	TRBV4-1	-	CASSFRPQVDGYTF	TGCGCCAGCAGCTTCAGACCCCAGGTGGATGGCTACACCTTC
14	TRBJ2-2	-	TRBV28	-	CASSLGAWTGELFF	TGTGCCAGCAGTTTGGGCGCGTGGACCGGGGAGCTGTTTTTT
15	TRBJ2-3	-	TRBV9	-	CASSVASVSTDTQYF	TGTGCCAGCAGCGTAGCGAGCGTTAGCACAGATACGCAGTATTTT
15	TRBJ2-5	TRBD2	TRBV6-5	-	CASMASGGAGETQYF	TGTGCCAGCATGGCTAGCGGGGGGGCTGGAGAGACCCAGTACTTC
14	TRBJ2-2	-	TRBV27	-	CASSLGANTGELFF	TGTGCCAGCAGTTTAGGAGCGAACACCGGGGAGCTGTTTTTT
16	TRBJ2-1	-	TRBV10-3	-	CAISGGPQGTYNEQFF	TGTGCCATCAGTGGAGGCCCGCAGGGTACCTACAATGAGCAGTTCTTC
14	TRBJ2-7	TRBD1	TRBV29-1	-	CSVSQGQGPYEQYF	TGCAGCGTTAGTCAGGGACAGGGACCCTACGAGCAGTACTTC